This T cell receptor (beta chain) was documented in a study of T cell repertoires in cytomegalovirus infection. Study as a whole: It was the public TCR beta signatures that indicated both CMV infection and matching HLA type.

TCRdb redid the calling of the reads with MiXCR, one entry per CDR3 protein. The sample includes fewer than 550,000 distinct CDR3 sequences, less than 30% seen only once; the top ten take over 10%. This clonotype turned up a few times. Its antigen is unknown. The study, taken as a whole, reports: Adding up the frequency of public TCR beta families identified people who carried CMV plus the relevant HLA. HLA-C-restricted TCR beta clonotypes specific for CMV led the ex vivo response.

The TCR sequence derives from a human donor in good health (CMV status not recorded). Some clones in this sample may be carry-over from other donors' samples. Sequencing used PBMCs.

As DNA, the CDR3 is TGTGCCAGCAGTTACTCGAGGGGACAGGGGAATGTCGAGCAGTACTTC. Its protein product is CASSYSRGQGNVEQYF. V usage is TRBV6-2 or TRBV6-3 and J usage is TRBJ2-7; 10 bases fit TRBD1. CDR1 is MNHEY and CDR2 is SVGEGT in the germline V gene. The V and J ends lost 0 bases and 6 bases, in that order; junction bases with no gene match: 8. The CDR3 has 16 amino acids.